The 14 T cell receptor beta chains presented below share a single source sample, sequenced in a study of tumor-infiltrating lymphocytes in oesophageal squamous cell carcinoma. TCRdb processed the PCR reads anew with MiXCR; each CDR3 protein has one entry. The sample consists of 15,000 to 20,000 distinct CDR3 sequences, 42% of them appearing once. Sequencing was done on a sample of normal esophageal tissue next to the tumor. These TCRs come from a female donor with esophageal squamous cell carcinoma.

This clonotype has ten or more counts. CDR3 sequence (DNA): TGCGCCAGCAGCTTGGGGACAGGTTCCTATGGCTACACCTTC. Amino acid sequence: CASSLGTGSYGYTF. The rearrangement links TRBV5-1 to TRBJ1-2, with 7 positions matching TRBD1. Germline V gene lookup returns CDR1 SGHRS and CDR2 YFSETQ. V lost 0 bases to trimming and J lost 4 bases; unmatched junction nucleotides: 3. This CDR3 contains 14 residues.

The chain has TRBV7-8 and TRBJ2-1; the D gene could be TRBD1 or TRBD2 (5 bases each). The J call may be faulty, since TRBJ2-5 better matches the DNA end. The CDR3 covers 13 residues. Germline V lookup: CDR1 SGHVS, CDR2 FQNEAQ. The CDR3 nucleotides are TGTGCCAGCAGCTTCGGGACGGTAGAGACCCAGTACTTC. This gives the protein CASSFGTVETQYF.

The chain recombines TRBV28 with TRBJ2-3; 10 nucleotides align to TRBD2. The V and J ends lost 0 bases and 0 bases, in that order; junction bases with no gene match: 3. CDR3 size: 17 residues. CDR1 and CDR2 from the germline V gene are MDHEN and SYDVKM. In nucleotides, the CDR3 is TGTGCCAGCAGTTTATGGCCTAGCGGGAGTAGCACAGATACGCAGTATTTT. As protein: CASSLWPSGSSTDTQYF.

V gene TRBV5-1 combines with J gene TRBJ2-3; weak D call: TRBD1 (7 bases). V shed 5 bases and J shed 4 bases, with 11 bases lying between them. CDR3 size: 13 residues. In germline, CDR1 is SGHRS, CDR2 YFSETQ. The CDR3: CASRGRGADTQYF. DNA for the CDR3: TGCGCCAGCAGGGGCAGGGGGGCAGATACGCAGTATTTT.

This clonotype was picked up one time. V gene TRBV6-5 combines with J gene TRBJ2-2; D unclear. Trimming cost V 0 bases and J 2 bases, with 22 bases left between them. The CDR3 totals 20 residues. CDR1 and CDR2 from the germline V gene are MNHEY and SVGAGI. The CDR3 DNA reads as TGTGCCAGCAGTTACTCGATTTATCCGTTGCTGACGGCCAACACCGGGGAGCTGTTTTTT. It translates to CASSYSIYPLLTANTGELFF.

This clonotype appeared many times. The chain is built from TRBV12-3 or TRBV12-4 and TRBJ2-1, with TRBD1 matching 7 bases. CDR3 length: 14 amino acids. With V trimmed by 7 bases and J by 2 bases, 5 bases remained unmatched. The CDR3 spells CASTNRGTYNEQFF. DNA for the CDR3: TGTGCCAGCACAAACAGGGGAACCTACAATGAGCAGTTCTTC.

The rearrangement links TRBV28 to TRBJ2-7, with TRBD2 matching 7 bases. TRBJ2-5 matches the DNA end more closely, so the J call is doubtful. Germline assignment: CDR1 MDHEN and CDR2 SYDVKM. The CDR3 runs 13 residues. This CDR3 is CASNPTSAETQYF. In DNA, the CDR3 is TGTGCCAGCAACCCCACTAGCGCAGAGACCCAGTACTTC.

This clonotype is labeled as medium-sized. The V call is TRBV7-9, the J call TRBJ2-7, with 8 bases fitting TRBD2. Germline CDR1 is SEHNR and CDR2 is FQNEAQ (reference sequence). V lost 5 bases to trimming and J lost 4 bases; unmatched junction nucleotides: 10. This CDR3 spans 15 amino acids. The CDR3 spells CASSPVRTSKYEQYF. CDR3 coding DNA: TGTGCCAGCAGCCCCGTCCGGACTAGCAAATACGAGCAGTACTTC.

V usage is TRBV12-3 or TRBV12-4 and J usage is TRBJ2-1; TRBD1 agrees at 10 bases. This CDR3 has 18 amino acids. The junction had 10 bases not matched to a gene; V was cut back by 5 bases and J by 0 bases. The CDR3 nucleotides read TGTGCCAGCAGTAACGACAGGGGGCTTTTAAGCTCCTACAATGAGCAGTTCTTC. Translating gives CASSNDRGLLSSYNEQFF.

Here the CDR3 DNA reads TGTGCCAGCAGCTTCCTGGAGGGTGAAGCTTTCTTT. Amino acids: CASSFLEGEAFF. The rearrangement uses TRBV2 and TRBJ1-1; D is undetermined. V lost 6 bases and J lost 7, with 12 bases in between. The V gene's germline CDR1 is SNHLY and CDR2 FYNNEI. This CDR3 is built from 12 residues.

Concerning this clonotype itself: This sequence may be a read error, since a much larger clone differs from it by one base. This sequence joins TRBV20-1 and TRBJ2-7; D might be TRBD2 (5 bases). CDR3 size: 12 residues. CDR1 and CDR2 from the germline V gene are DFQATT and SNEGSKA (reference sequence). Trimming removed 3 bases at V and 7 bases at J, with 13 bases between. The CDR3 region is CSASRSRAEQYF. The CDR3, as DNA: TGCAGTGCTAGTCGGTCGCGGGCTGAGCAGTACTTC.

This clonotype counts as medium-sized. This rearrangement joins TRBV7-6 to TRBJ2-2; 9 nucleotides agree with TRBD1. With 1 base clipped from V and 2 bases from J, the junction kept 5 bases outside the gene matches. CDR1 SGHVS and CDR2 FNYEAQ come from the germline V gene. The CDR3 extends over 17 amino acids. The CDR3 DNA reads as TGTGCCAGCAGCTTAGGTGTGACAGGGGGTAACACCGGGGAGCTGTTTTTT. Translating it yields CASSLGVTGGNTGELFF. Full variable domain (rest looked up from reference TRBV7-6 and TRBJ2-2): GAGVSQSPRYKVTKRGQDVALRCDPISGHVSLYWYRQALGQGPEFLTYFNYEAQQDKSGLPNDRFSAERPEGSISTLTIQRTEQRDSAMYRCASSLGVTGGNTGELFFGEGSRLTVL.

The rearrangement uses TRBV7-2 and TRBJ2-6, with TRBD2 identical over 7 bases. With V trimmed by 3 bases and J by 2 bases, 1 base remained unmatched. CDR3 length: 15 amino acids. Per germline, CDR1 SGHTA and CDR2 FQGNSA. This CDR3 reads CASSFAGAGANVLTF. CDR3 DNA sequence: TGTGCCAGCAGCTTTGCGGGAGCTGGGGCCAACGTCCTGACTTTC.

The chain links TRBV5-6 to TRBJ2-1; 7 nucleotides align to TRBD2. With 0 bases clipped from V and 5 bases from J, the junction kept 5 bases outside the gene matches. Germline CDR1 SGHDT, CDR2 YYEEEE. This CDR3 is 15 amino acids long. The chain's CDR3 is CASSLESSGNNEQFF. The DNA of the CDR3 is TGTGCCAGCAGCTTGGAGTCTAGCGGTAACAATGAGCAGTTCTTC. The full variable domain, with the rest looked up from reference TRBV5-6 and TRBJ2-1, is DAGVTQSPTHLIKTRGQQVTLRCSPKSGHDTVSWYQQALGQGPQFIFQYYEEEERQRGNFPDRFSGHQFPNYSSELNVNALLLGDSALYLCASSLESSGNNEQFFGPGTRLTVL.